This entry lists 9 T cell receptor beta chains sequenced from one sample in a study of CXCR3-negative and CXCR3-positive naive CD8 T cells. The libraries of TRB cDNA were constructed through 5' RACE using UMI labels. TCRdb reprocessed the 5' RACE reads; each CDR3 protein has one entry and no DNA is given. The table counts about 89,000 distinct CDR3 sequences; 0.5% to 0.55% lies in the top ten. No antigens are known for them. Overall study results and limits: Naive cells with CXCR3 showed TRB CDR3s that were more hydrophobic than those in CXCR3-negative naive cells.

The sequenced sample consisted of naive CXCR3+ CD8+ T cells from blood. Subset noted: CD45RO-CCR7+CD27+CD95- naive CD8+ T cells expressing CXCR3 (TNR3+). These receptor sequences come from a human donor in good health. Some clones in this sample may be carry-over from other donors' samples.

The CDR3 region is CASSLRGRGGIDTQYF. The chain carries TRBV28 and TRBJ2-3; the TCRdb call, TRBD1, lacks DNA for checking. The V gene's germline CDR1 is MDHEN and CDR2 SYDVKM. The CDR3 has 16 amino acids.

The V and J genes are TRBV29-1 and TRBJ2-2. Germline V lookup: CDR1 SQVTM, CDR2 ANQGSEA. The CDR3 spans 12 residues. This CDR3 reads CSAIKGTGELFF.

This chain joins TRBV28 and TRBJ1-1; TCRdb gives TRBD1 as the D gene, but with no DNA this cannot be confirmed. The CDR3 runs to 14 residues. The germline V gene has CDR1 MDHEN and CDR2 SYDVKM. CDR3 sequence reads: CASSSRQGGTEAFF.

The J gene is TRBJ2-3, the V gene TRBV12-3 or TRBV12-4; no DNA is available, so the TRBD2 call from TCRdb remains unchecked. The CDR3 runs to 15 residues. CDR3 residues: CASSLKLAGLDTQYF.

The V gene is TRBV4-1, the J gene TRBJ1-1. The CDR3 has 15 amino acids. Germline V gene data show CDR1 as MGHRA and CDR2 as YSYEKL. The CDR3 loop reads CASSPGENMNTEAFF.

The chain combines TRBV20-1 with TRBJ2-7. The length of the CDR3 is 15 residues. Germline CDR1 reads DFQATT; CDR2 reads SNEGSKA (reference sequence). The CDR3 protein is CSARYAKELYYEQYF.

The rearrangement joins TRBV29-1 to TRBJ2-3; with no DNA, the TCRdb D assignment of TRBD2 cannot be verified. The CDR3 has 14 residues. Germline lookup yields CDR1 SQVTM and CDR2 ANQGSEA. CDR3 sequence: CSVTTPAGTDTQYF.

This chain uses TRBV9 with TRBJ2-1; without DNA, the TCRdb call of TRBD1 cannot be checked. Germline V gene sequence: CDR1 SGDLS, CDR2 YYNGEE. This CDR3 is 16 amino acids long. CDR3 residues: CASRGSAKPGTNEQFF.

The chain employs TRBV12-3 or TRBV12-4 and TRBJ2-7; checking the TCRdb D call of TRBD1 is not possible without DNA. CDR3 length equals 15 residues. The CDR3 loop is CASSSTGTGWREQYF.